These T cell receptor beta chains were read from a single sample in a study of blood T cell repertoires in COVID-19. Sequencing was performed with immunoSEQ multiplex PCR; in TCRdb, only in-frame clones are kept and a portion is missing. The sample contains approximately 340,000 clones, roughly nine tenths of which appear only once. The sequenced sample was PBMCs or T cells enriched from blood (not recorded which). The source of these receptors is a woman between 35 and 50 years old who had been exposed to COVID-19. Both conserved end residues are part of each CDR3. The D gene is left open where the match is weak. Where a row states a size, it is once, few, many or the class of an expanded clone; other rows omit it.

clone_size: once
v_call: TRBV7-8
d_call: -
j_call: TRBJ2-1
cdr3_aa: CASSPGGTNEQFF
cdr3_nt: TGTGCCAGCAGTCCTGGGGGGACTAATGAGCAGTTCTTC

clone_size: once
v_call: TRBV30
d_call: TRBD1
j_call: TRBJ1-5
cdr3_aa: CACRDSFNQPQHF
cdr3_nt: TGTGCCTGCAGGGACAGCTTCAATCAGCCCCAGCATTTT

clone_size: few
v_call: TRBV12-3/TRBV12-4
d_call: -
j_call: TRBJ1-2
cdr3_aa: CASSSSTVSGYTF
cdr3_nt: TGTGCCAGCAGTTCGTCGACAGTTAGTGGCTACACCTTC

clone_size: -
v_call: TRBV7-2
d_call: -
j_call: TRBJ2-3
cdr3_aa: CASSRSWDRGTQYF
cdr3_nt: TGTGCCAGCAGCCGCTCTTGGGATCGGGGTACGCAGTATTTT

clone_size: -
v_call: TRBV7-9
d_call: TRBD1
j_call: TRBJ1-2
cdr3_aa: CASSPLQGAGYGYTF
cdr3_nt: TGTGCCAGCAGCCCCTTACAGGGGGCTGGGTATGGCTACACCTTC

clone_size: -
v_call: TRBV11-2
d_call: TRBD1
j_call: TRBJ1-5
cdr3_aa: CASSLGTGWGNQPQHF
cdr3_nt: TGTGCCAGCAGCCTAGGGACAGGGTGGGGTAATCAGCCCCAGCATTTT

clone_size: -
v_call: TRBV4-3
d_call: -
j_call: TRBJ1-1
cdr3_aa: CASSQDLGVEAFF
cdr3_nt: TGCGCCAGCAGCCAAGATCTAGGCGTTGAAGCTTTCTTT

clone_size: -
v_call: TRBV7-2
d_call: TRBD1
j_call: TRBJ2-7
cdr3_aa: CASSFSHRGFGEQYF
cdr3_nt: TGTGCCAGCAGCTTTAGCCACAGGGGGTTCGGCGAGCAGTACTTC

clone_size: -
v_call: TRBV6-5
d_call: TRBD1
j_call: TRBJ2-5
cdr3_aa: CASSSTGAGEETQYF
cdr3_nt: TGTGCCAGCAGTTCAACAGGGGCAGGCGAAGAGACCCAGTACTTC

clone_size: -
v_call: TRBV7-2
d_call: TRBD1
j_call: TRBJ1-4
cdr3_aa: CASSPTPGQAGKLFF
cdr3_nt: TGTGCCAGCAGTCCAACCCCGGGACAGGCGGGAAAACTGTTTTTT

clone_size: -
v_call: TRBV7-9
d_call: -
j_call: TRBJ1-2
cdr3_aa: CASSLEDRSGYTF
cdr3_nt: TGTGCCAGCAGCTTAGAGGACAGAAGCGGCTACACCTTC

clone_size: few
v_call: TRBV14
d_call: -
j_call: TRBJ2-1
cdr3_aa: CASSPSMVGVSIDEQFF
cdr3_nt: TGTGCCAGCAGCCCCTCTATGGTCGGAGTGTCCATCGACGAGCAGTTCTTC

clone_size: -
v_call: TRBV19
d_call: -
j_call: TRBJ1-3
cdr3_aa: CASSMTSSGNTIYF
cdr3_nt: TGTGCCAGTAGTATGACAAGCTCTGGAAACACCATATATTTT

clone_size: -
v_call: TRBV7-2
d_call: TRBD2
j_call: TRBJ2-2
cdr3_aa: CASSSTSGFRTGELFF
cdr3_nt: TGTGCCAGCAGCTCGACTAGCGGGTTCAGGACCGGGGAGCTGTTTTTT

clone_size: -
v_call: TRBV18
d_call: -
j_call: TRBJ2-7
cdr3_aa: CASSPPQGAYEQYF
cdr3_nt: TGTGCCAGCTCACCACCGCAGGGTGCCTACGAGCAGTACTTC

clone_size: -
v_call: TRBV27
d_call: TRBD2
j_call: TRBJ2-2
cdr3_aa: CASSLPSGGYTGELFF
cdr3_nt: TGTGCCAGCAGTTTGCCTAGCGGGGGGTACACCGGGGAGCTGTTTTTT

clone_size: -
v_call: TRBV20-1
d_call: -
j_call: TRBJ1-5
cdr3_aa: CSASTFGGISNQPQHF
cdr3_nt: TGCAGTGCTAGTACGTTCGGGGGGATTAGCAATCAGCCCCAGCATTTT

clone_size: -
v_call: TRBV27
d_call: TRBD2
j_call: TRBJ2-5
cdr3_aa: CASSNSGLAGHQETQYF
cdr3_nt: TGTGCCAGCAGCAATTCCGGACTAGCGGGGCACCAAGAGACCCAGTACTTC

clone_size: once
v_call: TRBV9
d_call: -
j_call: TRBJ2-2
cdr3_aa: CASSVGSASNTGELFF
cdr3_nt: TGTGCCAGCAGCGTAGGTAGTGCTTCGAACACCGGGGAGCTGTTTTTT

clone_size: -
v_call: TRBV19
d_call: -
j_call: TRBJ1-3
cdr3_aa: CASIPTGNVGNTIYF
cdr3_nt: TGTGCCAGTATCCCAACAGGGAACGTTGGAAACACCATATATTTT